A selection of T cell receptor beta chains follows, all from one sample in a study of shared clonotypes between healthy human individuals. The data were produced by immunoSEQ multiplex PCR, yet TCRdb's version contains in-frame clones alone and is incomplete. The sample holds some 1,600,000 clones, around 98% seen once. The sample was naive CD4+ T cells sorted from blood. These receptors were obtained from a man aged 25 to 40 in good health. Each CDR3 is given with its conserved first and last residue. A D gene is named only where the DNA matches it firmly. Expanded clones are given a class, and other clones once, few, many or no size at all.

D,V,size,J,length,DNA,CDR3
TRBD2,TRBV29-1,.,TRBJ2-3,15,TGCAGCGGGCGCGGGGCGGGAGGTTTCACAGATACGCAGTATTTT,CSGRGAGGFTDTQYF
.,TRBV19,.,TRBJ2-3,16,TGTGCCAGTAGCCCTTCAGGGCTCCCCCCCACAGATACGCAGTATTTT,CASSPSGLPPTDTQYF
.,TRBV28,.,TRBJ2-2,15,TGTGCCAGCAGACTTTTGGCGGGGAACACCGGGGAGCTGTTTTTT,CASRLLAGNTGELFF
.,TRBV10-2,.,TRBJ1-1,17,TGCGCCAGCAGTGAGTTGGTAACAGCAATAAAGAACACTGAAGCTTTCTTT,CASSELVTAIKNTEAFF
.,TRBV4-1,.,TRBJ2-2,15,TGCGCCAGCAGCCACCCGGGGGTGGACACCGGGGAGCTGTTTTTT,CASSHPGVDTGELFF
.,TRBV9,.,TRBJ1-3,14,TGTGCCAGCAGCGCCGGAGGGGGGAGAAACACCATATATTTT,CASSAGGGRNTIYF
.,TRBV11-2,.,TRBJ2-3,16,TGTGCCAGCAGCTTAGGACGGGAGACCCACACAGATACGCAGTATTTT,CASSLGRETHTDTQYF
TRBD2,TRBV7-9,.,TRBJ2-1,14,TGTGCCAGCACTAGCGGGACGTACTACAATGAGCAGTTCTTC,CASTSGTYYNEQFF
.,TRBV19,.,TRBJ1-2,16,TGTGCCAGTAGACGCCAGCAGGGGAATGTTAGCTATGGCTACACCTTC,CASRRQQGNVSYGYTF
.,TRBV5-5,.,TRBJ2-7,15,TGTGCCAGCAGCTTGAGGGGCGGTCATTCCTACGAGCAGTACTTC,CASSLRGGHSYEQYF
TRBD1,TRBV28,.,TRBJ2-5,16,TGTGCCAGCAGTACATTCGGACAGGGCTTCCAAGAGACCCAGTACTTC,CASSTFGQGFQETQYF
TRBD1,TRBV7-6,.,TRBJ1-2,14,TGTGCCAGCAGCTTACTGGACAGGGGCAATGGCTACACCTTC,CASSLLDRGNGYTF
.,TRBV5-5,.,TRBJ2-7,14,TGTGCCAGCAGCACGGTGTCTACCTCCTACGAGCAGTACTTC,CASSTVSTSYEQYF
.,TRBV7-6,.,TRBJ2-1,11,TGTGCCAGCAGCCCAGTAGGGGAGCAGTTCTTC,CASSPVGEQFF
.,TRBV2,.,TRBJ1-1,13,TGTGCCAGCAAGATGGGTCAGGGTAGTGAAGCTTTCTTT,CASKMGQGSEAFF
TRBD2,TRBV11-2,.,TRBJ2-5,13,TGTGCCAGCAGCCCCCGCGGGGGGGAGACCCAGTACTTC,CASSPRGGETQYF
.,TRBV11-2,.,TRBJ2-7,15,TGTGCCAGCAGCTTAGGGCGGGGCAGTTATTACGAGCAGTACTTC,CASSLGRGSYYEQYF
.,TRBV4-1,.,TRBJ1-1,13,TGCGCCAGCAGCGGCGGGTACCAGCTACAAGCTTTCTTT,CASSGGYQLQAFF
.,TRBV5-6,once,TRBJ2-5,14,TGTGCCAGCAGCTCCGGTGCCTCGTTAGGGACCCAGTACTTC,CASSSGASLGTQYF
.,TRBV19,.,TRBJ2-2,13,TGTGCCACCCCAAACCAGAACACCGGGGAGCTGTTTTTT,CATPNQNTGELFF
.,TRBV20-1,.,TRBJ2-5,10,TGCAGTGCTAGAGGGGAGACCCAGTACTTC,CSARGETQYF
TRBD2,TRBV9,.,TRBJ2-3,17,TGTGCCAGCAGCGTAGGGGGGGCTAGCGGGAGGACGGCTACGCAGTATTTT,CASSVGGASGRTATQYF
.,TRBV18,.,TRBJ1-3,15,TGTGCCAGCTCAACCACAGCCTCCTATGGAAACACCATATATTTT,CASSTTASYGNTIYF
TRBD2,TRBV19,.,TRBJ2-5,15,TGTGCCAGTAGTAGCGGAAGGACTAGCCCAGAGACCCAGTACTTC,CASSSGRTSPETQYF
TRBD1,TRBV5-4,.,TRBJ2-5,13,TGTGCCAGCAGCGAGACAGGGTGGGAGACCCAGTACTTC,CASSETGWETQYF
TRBD1,TRBV7-2,.,TRBJ2-5,16,TGTGCCAGCAGCTCCTACAGGGGTGGCCTTTTAGAGACCCAGTACTTC,CASSSYRGGLLETQYF
TRBD2,TRBV5-1,.,TRBJ2-3,15,TGCGCCAGCAGCTTAACTAGCGGTCCCACAGATACGCAGTATTTT,CASSLTSGPTDTQYF
.,TRBV7-2,.,TRBJ2-7,15,TGTGCCAGCAGCTTAGTATGGCAGGGATCCTACGAGCAGTACTTC,CASSLVWQGSYEQYF
.,TRBV21-1,.,TRBJ2-1,14,TGTGCCAGCAGCAAAGGGCAGGGTGCGTATGAGCAGTTCTTC,CASSKGQGAYEQFF
.,TRBV18,.,TRBJ2-3,13,TGTGCCAGCTCACCAGACTTTTCCGATACGCAGTATTTT,CASSPDFSDTQYF
.,TRBV7-9,.,TRBJ1-3,16,TGTGCCAGCAGCTTAGTGCTCGGAGGGCCTGGAAACACCATATATTTT,CASSLVLGGPGNTIYF
TRBD2,TRBV5-1,.,TRBJ2-7,14,TGCGCCAGCACCCAACTAGCGGGGCAGGGGGAGCAGTACTTC,CASTQLAGQGEQYF
.,TRBV29-1,.,TRBJ2-3,13,TGCAGCGTTCAAGCGGACACCACAGATACGCAGTATTTT,CSVQADTTDTQYF
.,TRBV15,.,TRBJ2-5,15,TGTGCCACCAGCAGAGATGTTGCCACGGGGGAGACCCAGTACTTC,CATSRDVATGETQYF
.,TRBV7-2,.,TRBJ2-7,13,TGTGCCAGCAGCTCCGGGGCTCCCTACGAGCAGTACTTC,CASSSGAPYEQYF
TRBD1,TRBV6-5,.,TRBJ1-5,14,TGTGCCAGCAGAGAACAGGGGATCAATCAGCCCCAGCATTTT,CASREQGINQPQHF
TRBD1,TRBV6-5,.,TRBJ1-2,14,TGTGCCAGCAGTCCGGGACAGGGATACGTTGGCTACACCTTC,CASSPGQGYVGYTF
TRBD1,TRBV28,.,TRBJ2-1,12,TGTGCCAGCAGCCAGGGGGCGCATGAGCAGTTCTTC,CASSQGAHEQFF
.,TRBV5-1,.,TRBJ1-4,13,TGCGCCAGCAGCTCCGGGCCTAATGAAAAACTGTTTTTT,CASSSGPNEKLFF
.,TRBV21-1,.,TRBJ2-7,14,TGTGCCAGCCCCGGTTGGGAGAATTCCTACGAGCAGTACTTC,CASPGWENSYEQYF
TRBD2,TRBV19,.,TRBJ2-1,15,TGTGCCAGTAGTATTGGTAGCGGGACCTACAATGAGCAGTTCTTC,CASSIGSGTYNEQFF
TRBD2,TRBV7-9,.,TRBJ2-7,16,TGTGCCAGCAGCTTATGGACGGGACTAGCGATCTACGAGCAGTACTTC,CASSLWTGLAIYEQYF
.,TRBV9,.,TRBJ1-5,15,TGTGCCAGCAGCGTAGAAGCCGGGGCGGGTCAGCCCCAGCATTTT,CASSVEAGAGQPQHF
.,TRBV2,.,TRBJ2-2,14,TGTGCCAGCAGTGATAGGCGCCGCACCGGGGAGCTGTTTTTT,CASSDRRRTGELFF
.,TRBV5-1,once,TRBJ2-6,14,TGCGCCAGCACTCAGCTCCCTGGGGCCAACGTCCTGACTTTC,CASTQLPGANVLTF
.,TRBV13,once,TRBJ1-2,15,TGTGCCAGCAGCTCCCCTTACAGGGTAGACGATGGCTACACCTTC,CASSSPYRVDDGYTF
TRBD1,TRBV6-5,.,TRBJ2-1,15,TGTGCCAGCAGGAACACGGGGACAGGGTTGAATGAGCAGTTCTTC,CASRNTGTGLNEQFF
TRBD1,TRBV5-6,.,TRBJ2-5,15,TGTGCCAGCAGCCCGATGACAGGGGGCTTAGAGACCCAGTACTTC,CASSPMTGGLETQYF
TRBD1,TRBV7-8,.,TRBJ1-3,15,TGTGCCAGCAGCATACCGGGACAGGCTGGAAACACCATATATTTT,CASSIPGQAGNTIYF
.,TRBV11-2,.,TRBJ1-1,12,TGTGCCAGCAGCTTTTTCGGGGGGGAAGCTTTCTTT,CASSFFGGEAFF
TRBD2,TRBV7-2,.,TRBJ2-2,16,TGTGCCAGCAGCTTATACCTGGGAGGGCAAACCGGGGAGCTGTTTTTT,CASSLYLGGQTGELFF
.,TRBV28,.,TRBJ2-1,12,TGTGCCAGCAGTTTGTTCGCCAATGAGCAGTTCTTC,CASSLFANEQFF